The sequence of this TCR beta chain was determined in a study of radiotherapy plus CTLA-4 blockade in lung cancer. Study background: Disease control was achieved by around 30% of patients, and objective responses by 18%.

It was focal radiation plus CTLA-4 blockade with ipilimumab that patients with chemo-refractory metastatic non-small-cell lung cancer received. On this clone: Its antigen is unidentified.

V dropped 6 bases and J dropped 1; count of bases not matched to a gene: 7. Germline V gene sequence: CDR1 SGHAT, CDR2 FQNNGV. CDR3 length: 16 residues. The repertoire was sequenced with immunoSEQ multiplex PCR; TCRdb's copy has only in-frame clones and lacks some. Of around 40,000 clones in the sample, around 86% were seen once. Findings and caveats of the study: Early shifts in blood T cell clones, with interferon-beta, reportedly predicted response best. In blood, tumor-derived TCR clones expanded after radiotherapy plus ipilimumab.

The TCR sequence derives from a human donor with non-small cell lung cancer whose response to radiotherapy plus ipilimumab could not be evaluated. This sample comprised peripheral blood, obtained from a patient treated with radiotherapy plus ipilimumab. V is TRBV11-2 and J is TRBJ2-2; 8 bases align to TRBD1. The CDR3 DNA reads as TGTGCCAGCAGATCGGCCGGGACAGGGAACACCGGGGAGCTGTTTTTT. Its translation is CASRSAGTGNTGELFF.